A selection of T cell receptor beta chains follows, all from one sample in a study of blood T cell repertoires in COVID-19. Clones were sequenced by immunoSEQ multiplex PCR, and TCRdb holds only the in-frame ones, with some missing. The table shows some 240,000 clones, with 88% occurring only once. Material for sequencing was peripheral blood. The source is an older woman with COVID-19, enrolled during active disease. Both conserved end residues are part of each CDR3. A D gene is named only where the DNA matches it firmly. Part of the rows lack a size; the others show once, few, many or a class for expanded clones.

TRBD2 TRBJ2-1 TRBV10-3 . 14 CAISTSVSYNEQFF TGTGCCATCAGTACTAGCGTCTCCTACAATGAGCAGTTCTTC
. TRBJ2-7 TRBV6-5 . 12 CASLRLNYEQYF TGTGCCAGCCTGAGACTGAACTACGAGCAGTACTTC
. TRBJ1-2 TRBV28 . 12 CASNGRASGYTF TGTGCCAGCAATGGCAGAGCGAGCGGCTACACCTTC
. TRBJ1-2 TRBV27 . 18 CASSFTHQQGATNYGYTF TGTGCCAGCAGTTTCACTCACCAACAGGGAGCGACTAACTATGGCTACACCTTC
. TRBJ1-1 TRBV28 . 12 CASSQRLRWAFF TGTGCCAGCAGTCAGAGACTAAGGTGGGCTTTCTTT
TRBD1 TRBJ1-4 TRBV28 few 13 CASSTGTAEKLFF TGTGCCAGCAGTACCGGGACAGCCGAAAAACTGTTTTTT
. TRBJ2-1 TRBV6-5 . 12 CASSRGNNEQFF TGTGCCAGCAGTCGGGGGAACAATGAGCAGTTCTTC
TRBD1 TRBJ2-2 TRBV5-4 . 14 CASSRDRNTGELFF TGTGCCAGCAGCCGGGACAGGAACACCGGGGAGCTGTTTTTT
. TRBJ1-2 TRBV12-3/TRBV12-4 . 13 CASKYTGFHGYTF TGTGCCAGCAAATATACAGGGTTTCATGGCTACACCTTC
TRBD2 TRBJ2-7 TRBV11-2 . 14 CASSQTSGRYEQYF TGTGCCAGCAGCCAGACTAGCGGCCGCTACGAGCAGTACTTC
TRBD1 TRBJ2-1 TRBV7-9 . 15 CASSQYRGRFNEQFF TGTGCCAGCAGCCAATACAGGGGCCGGTTCAATGAGCAGTTCTTC
. TRBJ1-2 TRBV6-5 . 13 CASTTDRSYGYTF TGTGCCAGCACCACCGACAGAAGCTATGGCTACACCTTC
TRBD2 TRBJ2-7 TRBV10-3 . 15 CAISDPSGRAYEQYF TGTGCCATCAGTGACCCTAGCGGGAGGGCCTACGAGCAGTACTTC
. TRBJ1-1 TRBV5-1 . 14 CASSLVTENTEAFF TGCGCCAGCAGCTTGGTAACAGAGAACACTGAAGCTTTCTTT
TRBD2 TRBJ2-1 TRBV6-2/TRBV6-3 . 18 CASSYSIGTGTTHNEQFF TGTGCCAGCAGTTACTCGATTGGGACCGGGACTACGCACAATGAGCAGTTCTTC
. TRBJ2-5 TRBV19 . 15 CASRKTGTSQETQYF TGTGCCAGTAGGAAAACCGGGACATCCCAAGAGACCCAGTACTTC
TRBD1 TRBJ1-2 TRBV30 once 12 CAWMRDSYGYTF TGTGCCTGGATGAGGGACAGTTATGGCTACACCTTC
. TRBJ1-4 TRBV5-4 . 14 CASSLRGGNEKLFF TGTGCCAGCAGCTTGAGGGGGGGTAATGAAAAACTGTTTTTT
TRBD1 TRBJ1-1 TRBV15 . 17 CATSRDLLAGGNTEAFF TGTGCCACCAGCAGAGATCTTCTTGCAGGGGGGAACACTGAAGCTTTCTTT
TRBD2 TRBJ2-7 TRBV18 once 17 CASSPQPPSGSTYEQYF TGTGCCAGCTCCCCTCAACCCCCTAGCGGGAGTACGTACGAGCAGTACTTC